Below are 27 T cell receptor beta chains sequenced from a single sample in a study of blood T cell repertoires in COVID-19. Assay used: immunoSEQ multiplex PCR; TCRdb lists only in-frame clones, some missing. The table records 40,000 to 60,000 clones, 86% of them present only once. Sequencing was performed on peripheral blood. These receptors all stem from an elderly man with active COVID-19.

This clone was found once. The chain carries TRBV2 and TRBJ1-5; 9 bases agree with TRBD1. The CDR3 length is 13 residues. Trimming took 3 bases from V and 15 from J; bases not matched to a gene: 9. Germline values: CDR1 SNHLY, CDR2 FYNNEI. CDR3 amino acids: CASSDDRGGASHF. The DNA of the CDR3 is TGTGCCAGCAGTGATGACAGGGGGGGGGCTTCGCATTTT.

CDR3 protein: CASSLRRWSQSQPQHF. The CDR3 region has the DNA TGTGCCAGCAGTTTGCGCAGGTGGTCCCAAAGTCAGCCCCAGCATTTT. The gene calls are TRBV28 and TRBJ1-5; no firm D call. The V and J ends lost 3 bases and 6 bases respectively, with 18 bases between them. Germline CDR1 reads MDHEN; CDR2 reads SYDVKM. The CDR3 runs to 16 residues.

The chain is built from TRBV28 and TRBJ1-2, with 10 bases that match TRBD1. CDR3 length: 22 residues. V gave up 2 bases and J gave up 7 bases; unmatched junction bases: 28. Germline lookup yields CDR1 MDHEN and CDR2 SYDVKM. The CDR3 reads CASSLVGTGVSGGIIFFRGYTF. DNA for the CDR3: TGTGCCAGCAGTTTAGTTGGGACAGGGGTTTCGGGAGGGATTATATTCTTTCGTGGCTACACCTTC.

CDR3 bases: TGTGCCAGCAGTGAATGGGGGGGAGGCAACTATGGCTACACCTTC. Translating gives CASSEWGGGNYGYTF. The rearrangement uses TRBV25-1 and TRBJ1-2; perhaps TRBD1 as D (5 bases). This CDR3 region has 15 residues. From germline, CDR1 is MGHDK and CDR2 SYGVNS. The germline V and J ends were trimmed by 1 base and 2 bases, with 11 bases remaining between them.

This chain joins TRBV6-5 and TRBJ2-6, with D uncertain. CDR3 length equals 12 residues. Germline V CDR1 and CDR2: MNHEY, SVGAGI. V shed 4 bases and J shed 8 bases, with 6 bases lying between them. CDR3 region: CASSSRTNVLTF. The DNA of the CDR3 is TGTGCCAGCAGTTCTAGGACCAACGTCCTGACTTTC.

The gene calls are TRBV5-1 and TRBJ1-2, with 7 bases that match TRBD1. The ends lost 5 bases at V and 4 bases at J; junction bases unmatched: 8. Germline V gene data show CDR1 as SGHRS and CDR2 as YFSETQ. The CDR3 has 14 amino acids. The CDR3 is CASRIRDSFYGYTF. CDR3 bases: TGCGCCAGCAGGATCAGGGACAGCTTCTATGGCTACACCTTC.

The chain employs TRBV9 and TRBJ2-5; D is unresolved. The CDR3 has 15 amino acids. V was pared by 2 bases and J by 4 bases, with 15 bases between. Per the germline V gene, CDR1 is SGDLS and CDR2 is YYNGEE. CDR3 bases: TGTGCCAGCAGCGTCCAGGCGAACATGGGAGAGACCCAGTACTTC. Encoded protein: CASSVQANMGETQYF. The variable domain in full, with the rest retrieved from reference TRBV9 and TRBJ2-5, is DSGVTQTPKHLITATGQRVTLRCSPRSGDLSVYWYQQSLDQGLQFLIQYYNGEERAKGNILERFSAQQFPDLHSELNLSSLELGDSALYFCASSVQANMGETQYFGPGTRLLVL.

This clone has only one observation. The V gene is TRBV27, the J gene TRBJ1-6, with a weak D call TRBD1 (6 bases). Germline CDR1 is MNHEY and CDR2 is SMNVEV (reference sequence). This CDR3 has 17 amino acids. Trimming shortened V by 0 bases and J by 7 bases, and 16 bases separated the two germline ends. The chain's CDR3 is CASSLSKTGTSNSPLHF. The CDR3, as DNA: TGTGCCAGCAGTTTATCTAAAACCGGGACATCGAATTCACCCCTCCACTTT.

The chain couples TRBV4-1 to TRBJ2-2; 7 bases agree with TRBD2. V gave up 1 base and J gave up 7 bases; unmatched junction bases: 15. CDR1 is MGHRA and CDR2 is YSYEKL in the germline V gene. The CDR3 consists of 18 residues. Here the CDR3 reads CASSQVGTGGPGGGELFF. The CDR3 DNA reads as TGCGCCAGCAGCCAAGTTGGCACGGGAGGCCCGGGAGGCGGGGAGCTGTTTTTT.

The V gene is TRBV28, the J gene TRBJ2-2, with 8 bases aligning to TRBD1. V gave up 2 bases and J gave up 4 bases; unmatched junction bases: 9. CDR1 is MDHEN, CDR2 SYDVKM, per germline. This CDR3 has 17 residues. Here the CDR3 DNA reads TGTGCCAGCAGTTTACGGGGCAGGGGGCGCGGCACCGGGGAGCTGTTTTTT. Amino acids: CASSLRGRGRGTGELFF.

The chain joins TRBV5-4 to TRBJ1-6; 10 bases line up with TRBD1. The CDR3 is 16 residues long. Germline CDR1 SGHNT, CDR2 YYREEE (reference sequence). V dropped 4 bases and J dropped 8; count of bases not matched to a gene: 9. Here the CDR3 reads CASSPPWTGGYSPLHF. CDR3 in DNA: TGTGCCAGCAGCCCCCCTTGGACAGGGGGATATTCACCCCTCCACTTT.

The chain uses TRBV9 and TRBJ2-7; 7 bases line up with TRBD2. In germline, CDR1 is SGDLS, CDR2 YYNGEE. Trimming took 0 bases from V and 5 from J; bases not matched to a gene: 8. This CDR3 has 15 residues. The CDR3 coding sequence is TGTGCCAGCAGCGTAGGGGTGGGAGGGCCCCACGAGCAGTACTTC. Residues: CASSVGVGGPHEQYF.

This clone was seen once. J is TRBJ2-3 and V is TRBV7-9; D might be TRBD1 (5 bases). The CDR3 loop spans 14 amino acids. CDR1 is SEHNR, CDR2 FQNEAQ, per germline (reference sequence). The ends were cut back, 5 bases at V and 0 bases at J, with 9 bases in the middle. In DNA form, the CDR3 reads TGTGCCAGCAGCGGGCAGGGAAGCACAGATACGCAGTATTTT. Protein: CASSGQGSTDTQYF. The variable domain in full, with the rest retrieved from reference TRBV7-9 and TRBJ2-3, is DTGVSQNPRHKITKRGQNVTFRCDPISEHNRLYWYRQTLGQGPEFLTYFQNEAQLEKSRLLSDRFSAERPKGSFSTLEIQRTEQGDSAMYLCASSGQGSTDTQYFGPGTRLTVL.

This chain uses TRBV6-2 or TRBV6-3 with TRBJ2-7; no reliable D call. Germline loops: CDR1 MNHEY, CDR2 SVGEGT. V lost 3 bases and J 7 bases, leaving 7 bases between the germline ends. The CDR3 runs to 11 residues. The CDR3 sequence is CASSYPREQYF. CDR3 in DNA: TGTGCCAGCAGTTATCCGAGGGAGCAGTACTTC.

Written as DNA, the CDR3 is TGCGCCAGCAGCCAAGAGGGAGCGGGAGGCCCCGGTATCGAGCAGTACTTC. This translates into CASSQEGAGGPGIEQYF. The rearrangement links TRBV4-1 to TRBJ2-7; 9 bases fit TRBD2. Trimming removed 0 bases from V and 6 bases from J; junction bases left unmatched: 12. There are 17 residues in the CDR3. Germline CDR1 MGHRA, CDR2 YSYEKL.

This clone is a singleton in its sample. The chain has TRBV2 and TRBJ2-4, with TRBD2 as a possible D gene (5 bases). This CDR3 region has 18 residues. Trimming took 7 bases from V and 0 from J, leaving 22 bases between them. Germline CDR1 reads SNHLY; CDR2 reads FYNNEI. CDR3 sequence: CASNPGPGPGRAKNIQYF. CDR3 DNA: TGTGCCAGCAACCCGGGCCCCGGGCCGGGGAGAGCCAAAAACATTCAGTACTTC.

Here the CDR3 DNA reads TGTGCCAGCAGTTACCGTGGAGCAGCCAATGAGCAGTTCTTC. Translation: CASSYRGAANEQFF. V usage is TRBV6-5 and J usage is TRBJ2-1; unclear D gene. The V and J ends lost 2 bases and 6 bases respectively, with 11 bases between them. Germline V CDR1 and CDR2: MNHEY, SVGAGI. The CDR3 totals 14 residues.

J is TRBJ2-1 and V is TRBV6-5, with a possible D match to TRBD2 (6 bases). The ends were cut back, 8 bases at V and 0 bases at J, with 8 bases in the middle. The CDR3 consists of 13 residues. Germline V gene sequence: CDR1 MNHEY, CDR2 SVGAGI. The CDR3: CASRGSSYNEQFF. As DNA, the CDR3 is TGTGCCAGCCGGGGGAGCTCCTACAATGAGCAGTTCTTC.

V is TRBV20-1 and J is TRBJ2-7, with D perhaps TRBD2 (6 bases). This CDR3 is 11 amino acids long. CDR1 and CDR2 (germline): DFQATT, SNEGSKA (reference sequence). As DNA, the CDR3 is TGCAACGCTAGGGGCGGGACCGAGCAGTACTTC. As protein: CNARGGTEQYF.

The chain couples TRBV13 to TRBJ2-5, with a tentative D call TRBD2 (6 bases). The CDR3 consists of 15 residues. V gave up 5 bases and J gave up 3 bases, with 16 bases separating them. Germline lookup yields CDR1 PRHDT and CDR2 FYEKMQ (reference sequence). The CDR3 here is CASSRAGGIEETQYF. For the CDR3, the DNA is TGTGCCAGCAGCAGAGCCGGGGGTATAGAAGAGACCCAGTACTTC.

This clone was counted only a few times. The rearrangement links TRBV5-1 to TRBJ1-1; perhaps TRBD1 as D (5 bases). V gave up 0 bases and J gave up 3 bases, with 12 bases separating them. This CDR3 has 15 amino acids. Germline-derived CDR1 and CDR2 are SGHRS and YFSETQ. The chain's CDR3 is CASSLDVQGDTEAFF. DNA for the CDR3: TGCGCCAGCAGCTTGGATGTTCAGGGTGACACTGAAGCTTTCTTT.

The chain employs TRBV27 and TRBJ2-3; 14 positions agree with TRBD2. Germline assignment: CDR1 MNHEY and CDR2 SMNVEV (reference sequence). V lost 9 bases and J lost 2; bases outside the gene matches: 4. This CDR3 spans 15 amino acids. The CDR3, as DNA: TGTGCCAGTAGACTAGCGGGAGGGAACACAGATACGCAGTATTTT. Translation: CASRLAGGNTDTQYF.

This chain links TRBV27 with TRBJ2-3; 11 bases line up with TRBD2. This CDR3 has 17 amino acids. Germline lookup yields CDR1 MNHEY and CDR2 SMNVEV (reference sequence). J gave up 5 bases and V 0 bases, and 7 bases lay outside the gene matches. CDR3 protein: CASSLSSTSGTVDTQYF. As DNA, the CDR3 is TGTGCCAGCAGTTTATCCTCGACTAGCGGGACCGTAGATACGCAGTATTTT.

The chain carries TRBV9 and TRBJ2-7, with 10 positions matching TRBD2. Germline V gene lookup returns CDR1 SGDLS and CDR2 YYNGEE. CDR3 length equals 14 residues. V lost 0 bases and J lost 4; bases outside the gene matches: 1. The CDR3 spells CASSVGTSGYEQYF. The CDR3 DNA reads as TGTGCCAGCAGCGTAGGGACTAGCGGTTACGAGCAGTACTTC.

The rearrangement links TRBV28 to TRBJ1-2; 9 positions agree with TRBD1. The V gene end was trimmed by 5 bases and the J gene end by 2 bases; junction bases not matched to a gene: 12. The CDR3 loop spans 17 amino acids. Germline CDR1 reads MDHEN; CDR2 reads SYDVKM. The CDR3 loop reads CASSPLTGGPDNYGYTF. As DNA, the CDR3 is TGTGCCAGCAGTCCTCTGACAGGGGGGCCTGACAACTATGGCTACACCTTC.

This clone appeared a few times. The CDR3 here is CAISAGLAGGEETQYF. In DNA, the CDR3 is TGTGCCATCAGTGCCGGACTAGCGGGAGGGGAGGAGACCCAGTACTTC. The genes are TRBV10-3 and TRBJ2-5; 15 bases are a match to TRBD2. With V trimmed by 4 bases and J by 5 bases, 5 bases remained unmatched. This CDR3 has 16 residues. CDR1 and CDR2 from the germline V gene are ENHRY and SYGVKD.

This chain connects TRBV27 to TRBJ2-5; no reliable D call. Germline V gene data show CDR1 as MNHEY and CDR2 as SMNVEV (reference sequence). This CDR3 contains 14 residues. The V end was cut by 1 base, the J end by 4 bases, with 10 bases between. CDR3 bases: TGTGCCAGCAGTTTATTGGCAGATCGAGAGACCCAGTACTTC. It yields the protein CASSLLADRETQYF.